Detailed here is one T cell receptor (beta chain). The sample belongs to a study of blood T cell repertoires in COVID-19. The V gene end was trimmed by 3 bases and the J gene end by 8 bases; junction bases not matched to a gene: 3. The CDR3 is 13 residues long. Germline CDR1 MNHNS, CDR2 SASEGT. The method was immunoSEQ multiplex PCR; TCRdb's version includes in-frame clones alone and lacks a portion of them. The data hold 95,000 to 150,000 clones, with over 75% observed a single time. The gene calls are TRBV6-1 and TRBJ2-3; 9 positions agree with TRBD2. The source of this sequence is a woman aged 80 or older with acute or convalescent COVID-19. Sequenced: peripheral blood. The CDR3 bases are TGTGCCAGCAGTGATCTACTAGCGGGTACGCAGTATTTT. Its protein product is CASSDLLAGTQYF.